This T cell receptor (beta chain) was recorded in a study of cytomegalovirus exposure and HLA in healthy donors. Study-level results: Judged likely to be a sequencing artifact was a cluster of highly shared sequence variants. For presence/absence analyses, sequencing depth was assumed to be roughly uniform across donors.

The PCR used 60 Vbeta and 13 Jbeta primers. Per the original methods: Later reanalysis found roughly 80 million unique TCR beta chains, around 9.9 million of them shared. Profiling relied on immunoSEQ multiplex PCR, and the TCRdb table lists in-frame clones only, not all of them. The V and J calls and the clone size are those of that table, but D and trimming were determined from the DNA. The sample consists of roughly 200,000 clones, about four fifths of them appearing once. This clone was observed a single time. Its antigen is not known. This receptor was obtained from a woman aged 18 to 35 in good health and CMV-seronegative. The sequencing input was PBMCs.

The CDR3 protein is CASSKTSGDYNEQFF. The CDR3, as DNA: TGTGCCAGCAGCAAAACTAGCGGGGATTACAATGAGCAGTTCTTC. The rearrangement links TRBV7-9 to TRBJ2-1; 10 bases are a match to TRBD2. The CDR3 totals 15 residues. CDR1 and CDR2 from the germline V gene are SEHNR and FQNEAQ (reference sequence). Trimming cost V 5 bases and J 4 bases; bases outside gene matches: 5.